The clone carrying this T cell receptor (beta chain) showed up just once. CDR3 size: 15 residues. CDR1 is SGHTA and CDR2 is FQGNSA in the germline V gene. V lost 0 bases to trimming and J lost 6 bases; unmatched junction nucleotides: 6. This sample is part of a study of blood T cell repertoires in COVID-19. Whole-study context: Sites in the United States, Italy and Spain provided acute and convalescent COVID-19 samples. Sample material is recorded as cDNA or gDNA derived from T cells, B-cell-depleted T cells, or PBMCs.

In the original workflow: Estimation of nucleated cell counts was performed using reference gene primer amplification. Some clones are missing from TCRdb's copy, which holds only in-frame ones; the method was immunoSEQ multiplex PCR. V and J calls and clone size are as listed in that table; D and trimming were resolved from the DNA. The top ten clones hold just over 5% of a sample with around 99,000 clones, 90% of them seen once. Material: peripheral blood. This chain joins TRBV7-2 and TRBJ2-7, with 9 bases identical to TRBD2. The origin of this receptor is a man over 45 with acute or convalescent COVID-19. CDR3 amino acids: CASSLAPTSGLEQYF. CDR3 nucleotide sequence: TGTGCCAGCAGCTTAGCGCCGACTAGCGGTCTCGAGCAGTACTTC.